This T cell receptor (beta chain) was observed in a study of blood T cell repertoires in COVID-19. Across the whole study: Sites in the United States, Italy and Spain provided acute and convalescent COVID-19 samples. Sources were T cells, B-cell-depleted T cells, or PBMCs; the material itself was cDNA or gDNA.

The CDR3 extends over 16 amino acids. V shed 0 bases, J shed 3 bases, and the junction held 4 bases outside the gene matches. The germline V gene encodes CDR1 MGHRA and CDR2 YSYEKL. Methods used by the authors: Using reference gene primer amplification, nucleated cell counts were estimated. Assay: immunoSEQ multiplex PCR; the TCRdb copy retains only in-frame clones and omits some. V and J calls and clone size are as listed in that table; D and trimming were resolved from the DNA. This sample has about 100,000 clones; around four fifths occur once, and the top ten carry roughly 12%. The receptor comes from a woman in her 70s with acute or convalescent COVID-19. The genes are TRBV4-1 and TRBJ2-1; 8 bases are shared with TRBD2. The sample was peripheral blood. CDR3 in amino acids: CASSQDWLAGYNEQFF. In DNA, the CDR3 is TGCGCCAGCAGCCAAGATTGGCTAGCGGGCTACAATGAGCAGTTCTTC.